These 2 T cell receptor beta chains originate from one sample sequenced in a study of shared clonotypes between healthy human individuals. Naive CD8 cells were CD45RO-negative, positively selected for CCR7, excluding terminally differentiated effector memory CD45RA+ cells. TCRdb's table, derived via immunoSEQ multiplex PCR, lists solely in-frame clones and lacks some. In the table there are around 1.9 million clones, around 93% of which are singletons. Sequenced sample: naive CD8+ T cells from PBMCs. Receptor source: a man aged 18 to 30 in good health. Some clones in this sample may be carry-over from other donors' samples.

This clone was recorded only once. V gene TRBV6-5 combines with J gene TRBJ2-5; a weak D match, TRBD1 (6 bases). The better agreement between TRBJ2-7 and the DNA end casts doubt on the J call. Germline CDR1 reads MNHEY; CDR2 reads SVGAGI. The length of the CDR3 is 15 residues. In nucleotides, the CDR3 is TGTGCCAGCAGTTATCAGGGGCGAAATCCCTACGAGCAGTACTTC. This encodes CASSYQGRNPYEQYF.

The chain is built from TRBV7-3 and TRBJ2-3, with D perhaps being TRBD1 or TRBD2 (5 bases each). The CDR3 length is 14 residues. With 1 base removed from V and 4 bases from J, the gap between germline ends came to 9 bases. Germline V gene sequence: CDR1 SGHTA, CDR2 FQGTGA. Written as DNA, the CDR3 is TGTGCCAGCAGCTTAAGCAGGGACGCAGATACGCAGTATTTT. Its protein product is CASSLSRDADTQYF.